This paragraph reports one T cell receptor (beta chain). V was cut by 2 bases and J by 5 bases, with 7 bases left in between. The CDR3 runs to 12 residues. The germline V gene has CDR1 SGHRS and CDR2 YFSETQ. Here immunoSEQ multiplex PCR was the method, and the copy in TCRdb shows in-frame clones only, minus some. The table has around 84,000 clones, approximately 89% seen once. Sampled blood was obtained at baseline, cycle 4 day 1, and cycle 7 day 1. The data stem from a study of OX40 agonist ivuxolimab in advanced cancers. At the level of the study: Ivuxolimab, an agonistic anti-OX40 (CD134) antibody, was given to patients. Partial responses were recorded for three patients, including one with hepatocellular carcinoma and two with cutaneous melanoma.

The chain recombines TRBV5-1 with TRBJ2-5; D is unclear. Sequenced here: CD4+ or CD8+ T cells sorted from blood, sampled in a trial of the OX40 agonist ivuxolimab. The TCR was taken from an adult with an advanced solid tumor such as melanoma, head and neck, liver or kidney cancer. CDR3 DNA: TGCGCCAGCAGCTTATTGGGGGAGACCCAGTACTTC. Its protein is CASSLLGETQYF.